This T cell receptor beta chain was recovered during a study of cytomegalovirus exposure and HLA in healthy donors. Notes on the study in general: Listed as cytomegalovirus-associated were 164 TCR beta chains. With high specificity and sensitivity, the classifier reportedly diagnosed cytomegalovirus status. In the 120 or so validation repertoires, approximately 94% of cluster scores exceeded 0, per a later analysis.

Sequenced by immunoSEQ multiplex PCR; TCRdb stores in-frame clones only, minus some. This sample has 150,000 or so clones; about 89% occur once, and the top ten carry roughly 2.6%. The roughly 120-subject validation cohort, separate from the approximately 670-subject first cohort, included the donors. Worth noting for this clone: What it binds is not known.

Sequencing was done on a sample of PBMCs. The sequence was obtained from a man younger than 35 in good health and CMV-seropositive.

Written as DNA, the CDR3 is TGCGCCAGCAGCCCAGGGACTAGCTTGGGGAATGAGCAGTTCTTC. Encoded protein: CASSPGTSLGNEQFF. The chain links TRBV4-1 to TRBJ2-1, with 9 bases identical to TRBD2. CDR1 is MGHRA and CDR2 is YSYEKL in the germline V gene. V dropped 4 bases and J dropped 7; count of bases not matched to a gene: 8. CDR3 size: 15 residues.